A selection of T cell receptor beta chains follows, all from one sample in a study of blood T cell repertoires in COVID-19. Clones were read by immunoSEQ multiplex PCR, and TCRdb kept only the in-frame ones, dropping some. The data contain 390,000 or so clones, 80% to 90% of them singletons. The sequencing sample was made of peripheral blood. These receptors all come from a woman in her 30s with COVID-19, enrolled during active disease. The CDR3 runs from the conserved cysteine through the conserved F or W. Each record gives: J gene, V gene, CDR3 length, CDR3 protein.

j_gene: TRBJ2-5
v_gene: TRBV7-8
len: 13
CDR3aa: CASRTGYEETQYF

j_gene: TRBJ1-2
v_gene: TRBV14
len: 14
CDR3aa: CASSPDWGDYGYTF

j_gene: TRBJ1-2
v_gene: TRBV27
len: 14
CDR3aa: CASSLRGGFYGYTF

j_gene: TRBJ2-3
v_gene: TRBV5-1
len: 15
CDR3aa: CASSLGESPTDTQYF

j_gene: TRBJ2-1
v_gene: TRBV11-3
len: 16
CDR3aa: CASSLVGSWTYNEQFF

j_gene: TRBJ1-4
v_gene: TRBV18
len: 15
CDR3aa: CASSPRQGGDEKLFF

j_gene: TRBJ2-1
v_gene: TRBV7-2
len: 19
CDR3aa: CASSPGTSGRIFSYNEQFF

j_gene: TRBJ1-2
v_gene: TRBV12-5
len: 16
CDR3aa: CASGLAPPGLNYGYTF

j_gene: TRBJ2-1
v_gene: TRBV15
len: 14
CDR3aa: CATSRVNGYNEQFF

j_gene: TRBJ2-2
v_gene: TRBV9
len: 14
CDR3aa: CASSVNTATGELFF

j_gene: TRBJ1-2
v_gene: TRBV2
len: 12
CDR3aa: CASIAQSYGYTF

j_gene: TRBJ2-5
v_gene: TRBV19
len: 14
CDR3aa: CASSIDQGEETQYF

j_gene: TRBJ2-1
v_gene: TRBV7-8
len: 14
CDR3aa: CASSTSGGHNEQFF

j_gene: TRBJ1-6
v_gene: TRBV6-1
len: 13
CDR3aa: CASSDQGNSPLHF

j_gene: TRBJ2-3
v_gene: TRBV12-5
len: 13
CDR3aa: CASGSRGADTQYF

j_gene: TRBJ1-3
v_gene: TRBV9
len: 17
CDR3aa: CASSPRSGHVSGNTIYF

j_gene: TRBJ2-1
v_gene: TRBV7-9
len: 15
CDR3aa: CASSWTSGRINEQFF

j_gene: TRBJ2-5
v_gene: TRBV2
len: 13
CDR3aa: CASGPGGLTAQYF

j_gene: TRBJ1-2
v_gene: TRBV14
len: 15
CDR3aa: CASSPRTDSNYGYTF

j_gene: TRBJ2-5
v_gene: TRBV5-5
len: 15
CDR3aa: CASSLGTGAKETQYF

j_gene: TRBJ1-2
v_gene: TRBV27
len: 15
CDR3aa: CASSSSLTGGDGYTF

j_gene: TRBJ1-2
v_gene: TRBV6-1
len: 13
CDR3aa: CASSEYPDYGYTF

j_gene: TRBJ1-5
v_gene: TRBV27
len: 18
CDR3aa: CASSLWGGGEYSNQPQHF

j_gene: TRBJ2-3
v_gene: TRBV29-1
len: 14
CDR3aa: CSVSRDRGTDTQYF

j_gene: TRBJ1-5
v_gene: TRBV7-8
len: 17
CDR3aa: CASSSGTGTMSNQPQHF

j_gene: TRBJ1-2
v_gene: TRBV19
len: 15
CDR3aa: CASSIDVFGLRGYTF

j_gene: TRBJ2-3
v_gene: TRBV30
len: 13
CDR3aa: CACSGRAGDTQYF

j_gene: TRBJ1-1
v_gene: TRBV6-4
len: 13
CDR3aa: CASHRGLGTEAFF

j_gene: TRBJ2-3
v_gene: TRBV5-1
len: 14
CDR3aa: CASSRQESTDTQYF

j_gene: TRBJ2-5
v_gene: TRBV5-1
len: 16
CDR3aa: CASSLAQRAVRETQYF

j_gene: TRBJ1-5
v_gene: TRBV28
len: 14
CDR3aa: CASSTRGNNQPQHF

j_gene: TRBJ1-1
v_gene: TRBV18
len: 13
CDR3aa: CASSPSLDTEAFF

j_gene: TRBJ2-3
v_gene: TRBV11-2
len: 17
CDR3aa: CASSTPRRGQRTDTQYF

j_gene: TRBJ1-4
v_gene: TRBV13
len: 14
CDR3aa: CASSVRQGGEKLFF

j_gene: TRBJ2-3
v_gene: TRBV19
len: 13
CDR3aa: CASSAVATDTQYF

j_gene: TRBJ2-1
v_gene: TRBV6-5
len: 15
CDR3aa: CASSQPGTTYNEQFF

j_gene: TRBJ2-2
v_gene: TRBV7-2
len: 15
CDR3aa: CASSLFGAGNGELFF

j_gene: TRBJ2-2
v_gene: TRBV7-9
len: 16
CDR3aa: CASSLALGLATGELFF

j_gene: TRBJ1-2
v_gene: TRBV9
len: 12
CDR3aa: CASSSTTGQADF

j_gene: TRBJ1-2
v_gene: TRBV7-2
len: 15
CDR3aa: CASSSAPGNGYGYTF

j_gene: TRBJ1-1
v_gene: TRBV5-3
len: 17
CDR3aa: CARSFWVADSANAEAFF

j_gene: TRBJ2-5
v_gene: TRBV5-4
len: 15
CDR3aa: CASSLAGGGAGTQYF

j_gene: TRBJ2-1
v_gene: TRBV3-1/TRBV3-2
len: 13
CDR3aa: CASSPQGYDEQFF

j_gene: TRBJ2-5
v_gene: TRBV2
len: 13
CDR3aa: CASNRGRGETQYF

j_gene: TRBJ1-6
v_gene: TRBV6-4
len: 15
CDR3aa: CASSDFQGGRSPLHF

j_gene: TRBJ2-5
v_gene: TRBV4-2
len: 14
CDR3aa: CASSQRGWEGTQYF

j_gene: TRBJ2-1
v_gene: TRBV19
len: 16
CDR3aa: CASTSATSRPYNEQFF

j_gene: TRBJ2-6
v_gene: TRBV29-1
len: 16
CDR3aa: CSVGGAPLSGANVLTF

j_gene: TRBJ2-7
v_gene: TRBV7-9
len: 12
CDR3aa: CASSLGAEEQYF

j_gene: TRBJ2-5
v_gene: TRBV7-2
len: 11
CDR3aa: CASNNKETQYF

j_gene: TRBJ1-1
v_gene: TRBV19
len: 15
CDR3aa: CASSRDRGPYTEAFF

j_gene: TRBJ1-2
v_gene: TRBV18
len: 16
CDR3aa: CASSPAPPGTGVGYTF

j_gene: TRBJ2-1
v_gene: TRBV28
len: 13
CDR3aa: CASSLRTGYEQFF

j_gene: TRBJ1-2
v_gene: TRBV6-5
len: 15
CDR3aa: CASSYQKTDIYGYTF